This entry describes one TCR beta chain. The sample comes from a study of T cell repertoires in ileal Crohn's disease. Method: immunoSEQ multiplex PCR; TCRdb's copy keeps in-frame clones and lacks some. The repertoire holds tens of thousands of clones, with 80% to 90% as singletons. The CDR3 consists of 14 residues. The germline V gene has CDR1 SGHTA and CDR2 FQGNSA. Trimming took off 0 bases at V and 2 bases at J, with 7 bases between the two ends. The receptor was isolated from an adult with Crohn's disease. Source material: ileal tissue. The chain links TRBV7-2 to TRBJ1-2; the D is unclear. CDR3 sequence reads: CASSLAQLNYGYTF. CDR3 nucleotide sequence: TGTGCCAGCAGCTTAGCGCAGTTAAACTATGGCTACACCTTC.